A single sample gave rise to the 23 T cell receptor beta chains below, sequenced in a study of shared T cell receptors in the human thymus. Assay used: immunoSEQ multiplex PCR; TCRdb lists only in-frame clones, some missing. The table has more than 550,000 clones, about 89% seen once. These data were also reused for a study on human thymus T cells.

Input material: thymocytes. The receptor set was obtained from a boy younger than two with a congenital heart defect.

This chain links TRBV28 with TRBJ1-2; 9 nucleotides agree with TRBD1. The CDR3 covers 14 residues. Germline lookup yields CDR1 MDHEN and CDR2 SYDVKM. After removal of 5 bases from V and 3 bases from J, the junction contained 4 bases not matched to a gene. Here the CDR3 DNA reads TGTGCCAGCAGTAGGACAGGGGACCACTATGGCTACACCTTC. Amino acid sequence: CASSRTGDHYGYTF.

The J gene is TRBJ2-5, the V gene TRBV7-9; 8 bases line up with TRBD1. This CDR3 is built from 16 residues. The ends lost 0 bases at V and 3 bases at J; junction bases unmatched: 6. The germline gives CDR1 SEHNR, CDR2 FQNEAQ (reference sequence). The CDR3 DNA reads as TGTGCCAGCAGCTTAGCGGGACAGGACTTAGAAGAGACCCAGTACTTC. Protein sequence: CASSLAGQDLEETQYF. Full variable domain (outside the CDR3, taken from reference TRBV7-9 and TRBJ2-5): DTGVSQNPRHKITKRGQNVTFRCDPISEHNRLYWYRQTLGQGPEFLTYFQNEAQLEKSRLLSDRFSAERPKGSFSTLEIQRTEQGDSAMYLCASSLAGQDLEETQYFGPGTRLLVL.

The V and J genes are TRBV5-4 and TRBJ2-7; the D gene is possibly TRBD2 (5 bases). CDR3 length: 15 amino acids. Trimming pared 4 bases from V and 7 bases from J, leaving 21 bases between. Germline CDR1 and CDR2: SGHNT and YYREEE (reference sequence). In DNA, the CDR3 is TGTGCCAGCAGCCCGAACGGGATGACGCCGGGGGAGCAGTACTTC. Protein product: CASSPNGMTPGEQYF.

This rearrangement joins TRBV7-3 to TRBJ2-3; 9 bases are a match to TRBD2. The CDR3 length is 20 residues. Germline CDR1 reads SGHTA; CDR2 reads FQGTGA. The J segment lost 4 bases and the V segment lost 5 bases, leaving 22 bases of the junction unmatched. The CDR3 reads CASSPAAVVRGGGVPDTQYF. The DNA for the CDR3 is TGTGCCAGCAGCCCCGCAGCTGTGGTGCGGGGGGGCGGGGTGCCAGATACGCAGTATTTT.

The genes are TRBV10-3 and TRBJ2-3; D gene uncertain. Trimming shortened V by 3 bases and J by 0 bases, and 10 bases separated the two germline ends. The CDR3 totals 15 residues. Germline lookup yields CDR1 ENHRY and CDR2 SYGVKD. CDR3 nucleotide sequence: TGTGCCATCAGTGAAACTTTGTCTAGCACAGATACGCAGTATTTT. This translates into CAISETLSSTDTQYF.

The rearrangement links TRBV5-5 to TRBJ1-4, with TRBD1 as a possible D gene (5 bases). V was shortened by 4 bases and J by 8 bases, with 12 bases between the two germline ends. Germline V lookup: CDR1 SGHKS, CDR2 YYEKEE (reference sequence). The CDR3 has 13 amino acids. The CDR3 DNA reads as TGTGCCAGCAGCCTCGGGAGGGGAGAAAAACTGTTTTTT. Translation: CASSLGRGEKLFF.

The table lists this clone with a count of one. The chain has TRBV28 and TRBJ1-5, with 9 bases fitting TRBD1. After removal of 7 bases from V and 4 bases from J, the junction contained 5 bases not matched to a gene. CDR3 size: 14 residues. CDR1 MDHEN and CDR2 SYDVKM come from the germline V gene. CDR3 coding DNA: TGTGCCAGCACCAAGACAGGGGGAAATCAGCCCCAGCATTTT. Its translation is CASTKTGGNQPQHF.

V is TRBV19 and J is TRBJ1-5; a possible D gene is TRBD1 (6 bases). The CDR3 totals 17 residues. Trimming left V 8 bases short and J 0 bases short, with 20 bases between. The germline V gene encodes CDR1 LNHDA and CDR2 SQIVND (reference sequence). CDR3 region: CASHPFGQIYSNQPQHF. CDR3 DNA: TGTGCCAGTCACCCCTTTGGACAGATCTATAGCAATCAGCCCCAGCATTTT.

The chain uses TRBV2 and TRBJ1-1; 8 positions match TRBD1. The V and J ends lost 2 bases and 3 bases, in that order; junction bases with no gene match: 8. The CDR3 totals 16 residues. From germline, CDR1 is SNHLY and CDR2 FYNNEI. CDR3 sequence (DNA): TGTGCCAGCAGTGAAAGGGCAGGGGGCGCCGACACTGAAGCTTTCTTT. The encoded protein is CASSERAGGADTEAFF.

This chain links TRBV10-2 with TRBJ2-1; a possible D gene is TRBD1 (6 bases). The CDR3 length is 15 residues. V was shortened by 6 bases and J by 0 bases, with 12 bases between the two germline ends. Per the germline V gene, CDR1 is WSHSY and CDR2 is SAAADI. CDR3 sequence (DNA): TGCGCCAGCAGAGTAACAGGGAGCTCCTACAATGAGCAGTTCTTC. Protein: CASRVTGSSYNEQFF.

The chain has TRBV4-3 and TRBJ2-3; 12 nucleotides line up with TRBD2. Germline CDR1 reads LGHNA; CDR2 reads YSLEER. There are 20 residues in the CDR3. V lost 0 bases to trimming and J lost 4 bases; unmatched junction nucleotides: 14. The CDR3 bases are TGCGCCAGCAGCCAAGATCAAAGACTAGCGGGGGAGCCAGTCGCAGATACGCAGTATTTT. This translates into CASSQDQRLAGEPVADTQYF.

The chain is built from TRBV28 and TRBJ2-1; 16 nucleotides align to TRBD2. V trimming: 6 bases; J trimming: 8 bases; junction bases outside the gene matches: 13. The V gene's germline CDR1 is MDHEN and CDR2 SYDVKM. This CDR3 region has 18 residues. In DNA, the CDR3 is TGTGCCAGCAGACCCACCGGGACTAGCGGGAGGGGCTGGGATGAGCAGTTCTTC. The encoded protein is CASRPTGTSGRGWDEQFF.

J is TRBJ1-1 and V is TRBV19; unclear D gene. CDR3 length: 12 residues. Trimming pared 5 bases from V and 3 bases from J, leaving 7 bases between. Germline CDR1 reads LNHDA; CDR2 reads SQIVND (reference sequence). The CDR3 here is CASSLRDTEAFF. CDR3 nucleotides: TGTGCCAGTAGTTTGAGGGACACTGAAGCTTTCTTT.

The chain combines TRBV4-3 with TRBJ2-7; TRBD2 matches 7 bases. With 0 bases clipped from V and 2 bases from J, the junction kept 10 bases outside the gene matches. The germline V gene encodes CDR1 LGHNA and CDR2 YSLEER. The CDR3 extends over 17 amino acids. Here the CDR3 reads CASSQDDDRGDTYEQYF. The DNA for the CDR3 is TGCGCCAGCAGCCAAGATGATGACCGGGGGGATACCTACGAGCAGTACTTC.

This clone was seen a handful of times. This chain connects TRBV14 to TRBJ2-3; a possible D gene is TRBD2 (5 bases). The CDR3 spans 18 residues. V was shortened by 1 base and J by 0 bases, with 17 bases between the two germline ends. Germline CDR1 is SGHDN and CDR2 is FVKESK. In DNA form, the CDR3 reads TGTGCCAGCAGCCAAGTTTACTCCCTCCGGACTAGCACAGATACGCAGTATTTT. Translation gives CASSQVYSLRTSTDTQYF.

The chain couples TRBV5-1 to TRBJ1-1; the match to TRBD1 covers 12 bases. The J segment lost 3 bases and the V segment lost 7 bases, leaving 7 bases of the junction unmatched. The CDR3 has 15 amino acids. Per germline, CDR1 SGHRS and CDR2 YFSETQ. The CDR3 DNA is TGCGCCAGCTGCGGGACAGGGGGCGCGTACACTGAAGCTTTCTTT. The encoded protein is CASCGTGGAYTEAFF.

V is TRBV14 and J is TRBJ1-6; TRBD1 is a possible D gene (6 bases). The germline V and J ends were trimmed by 3 bases and 8 bases, with 8 bases remaining between them. Germline V CDR1 and CDR2: SGHDN, FVKESK. This CDR3 is 13 amino acids long. In DNA, the CDR3 is TGTGCCAGCAGCCAGGGACATTATTCACCCCTCCACTTT. Translating gives CASSQGHYSPLHF.

The J gene is TRBJ1-2, the V gene TRBV4-3; TRBD1 agrees at 7 bases. Per the germline V gene, CDR1 is LGHNA and CDR2 is YSLEER. The CDR3 covers 15 residues. The V segment lost 0 bases and the J segment 5 bases; nucleotides outside the gene matches: 6. The CDR3: CASSQDIGGDYGYTF. The CDR3 DNA sequence: TGCGCCAGCAGCCAAGATATAGGGGGCGATTATGGCTACACCTTC.

The chain's CDR3 is CSVGLDYPIYEQFF. CDR3 DNA sequence: TGCAGCGTTGGTTTGGACTATCCAATCTATGAGCAGTTCTTC. The chain carries TRBV29-1 and TRBJ2-1, with D perhaps matching TRBD2 (6 bases). V gave up 4 bases and J gave up 8 bases, with 18 bases separating them. The CDR3 is 14 amino acids. Germline V gene lookup returns CDR1 SQVTM and CDR2 ANQGSEA.

J is TRBJ2-1 and V is TRBV2; D possibly corresponds to TRBD1 (5 bases). This CDR3 spans 15 amino acids. Germline V CDR1 and CDR2: SNHLY, FYNNEI. With 7 bases removed from V and 2 bases from J, the gap between germline ends came to 15 bases. CDR3 DNA sequence: TGTGCCAGCACCAAAGGGGATCAGCCCTACAATGAGCAGTTCTTC. Protein sequence: CASTKGDQPYNEQFF.

The chain couples TRBV29-1 to TRBJ2-7; 7 bases are shared with TRBD1. The CDR3 consists of 12 residues. CDR1 is SQVTM and CDR2 is ANQGSEA in the germline V gene. J lost 2 bases, V lost 6 bases, and 4 bases had no gene match. CDR3 DNA sequence: TGCAGCGTCCGGGACAGAGCCTACGAGCAGTACTTC. Translation: CSVRDRAYEQYF.

The J gene is TRBJ2-7, the V gene TRBV15, with a possible D match to TRBD1 (6 bases). The germline V and J ends were trimmed by 1 base and 2 bases, with 12 bases remaining between them. The germline V gene has CDR1 LNHNV and CDR2 YYDKDF (reference sequence). The CDR3 is made up of 15 amino acids. The CDR3 DNA sequence: TGTGCCACCAGCAGAGCGGAAACAGGGACCTACGAGCAGTACTTC. This sequence encodes CATSRAETGTYEQYF. Combining the CDR3 with reference TRBV15 and TRBJ2-7 gives the whole variable domain DAMVIQNPRYQVTQFGKPVTLSCSQTLNHNVMYWYQQKSSQAPKLLFHYYDKDFNNEADTPDNFQSRRPNTSFCFLDIRSPGLGDTAMYLCATSRAETGTYEQYFGPGTRLTVT.

This clone was found once. J is TRBJ2-1 and V is TRBV13, with a tentative D call TRBD2 (5 bases). CDR1 and CDR2 from the germline V gene are PRHDT and FYEKMQ (reference sequence). The V gene lost 0 bases and the J gene lost 4 bases, with 7 bases spanning the gap. The CDR3 is 14 residues long. The CDR3 sequence: CASSLGGKYNEQFF. The CDR3, as DNA: TGTGCCAGCAGCTTAGGCGGGAAATACAATGAGCAGTTCTTC.